This T cell receptor (beta chain) appears in the sequencing data of a study of early T cells in non-severe SARS-CoV-2 infection. The CDR3 spans 15 residues. The ends lost 3 bases at V and 3 bases at J; junction bases unmatched: 8. Germline CDR1 SGHKS, CDR2 YYEKEE (reference sequence). Attachment of unique molecular identifiers to individual cDNA molecules was performed. TCRdb re-called the 5' RACE reads with MiXCR, one entry per CDR3 protein. The table lists around 25,000 distinct CDR3 sequences, less than 6% of them singletons. This clonotype was seen repeatedly, ten times or more. V usage is TRBV5-5 and J usage is TRBJ2-7; 8 nucleotides align to TRBD1. The TCR was taken from an adult who was a healthcare worker with PCR-confirmed SARS-CoV-2 infection or an uninfected control (not recorded which). The specimen sequenced was whole blood. CDR3 loop: CASSSHGTGIYEQYF. The CDR3 bases are TGTGCCAGCAGCTCTCACGGGACAGGCATCTACGAGCAGTACTTC.